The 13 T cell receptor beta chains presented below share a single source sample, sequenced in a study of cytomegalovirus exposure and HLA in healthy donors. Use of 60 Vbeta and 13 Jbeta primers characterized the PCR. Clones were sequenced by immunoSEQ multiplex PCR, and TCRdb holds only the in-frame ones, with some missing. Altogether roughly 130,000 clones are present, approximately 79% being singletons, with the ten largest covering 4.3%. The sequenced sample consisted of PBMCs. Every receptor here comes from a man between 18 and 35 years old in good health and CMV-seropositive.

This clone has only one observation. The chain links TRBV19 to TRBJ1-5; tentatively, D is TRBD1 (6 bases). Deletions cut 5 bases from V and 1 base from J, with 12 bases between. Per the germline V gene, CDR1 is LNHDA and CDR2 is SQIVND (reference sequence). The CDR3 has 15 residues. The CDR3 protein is CASSGRGGSNQPQHF. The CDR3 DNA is TGTGCCAGTAGTGGCAGGGGTGGAAGCAATCAGCCCCAGCATTTT.

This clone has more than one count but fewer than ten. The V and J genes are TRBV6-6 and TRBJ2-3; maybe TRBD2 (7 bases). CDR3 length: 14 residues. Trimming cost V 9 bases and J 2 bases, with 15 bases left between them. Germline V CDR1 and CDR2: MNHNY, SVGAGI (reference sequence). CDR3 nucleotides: TGTGCCAGTACAGGGCTAGCGGACACAGATACGCAGTATTTT. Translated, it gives CASTGLADTDTQYF.

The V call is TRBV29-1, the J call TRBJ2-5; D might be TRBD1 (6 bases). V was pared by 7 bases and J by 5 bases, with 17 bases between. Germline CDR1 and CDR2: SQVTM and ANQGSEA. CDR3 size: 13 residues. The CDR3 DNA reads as TGCAGCGCTCAAGGGAGACAGGATGAGACCCAGTACTTC. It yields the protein CSAQGRQDETQYF.

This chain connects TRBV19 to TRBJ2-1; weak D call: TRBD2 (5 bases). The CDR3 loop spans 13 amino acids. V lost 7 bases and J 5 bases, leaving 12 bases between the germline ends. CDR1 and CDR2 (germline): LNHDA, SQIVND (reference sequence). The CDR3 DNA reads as TGTGCCAGTAAACGGACTGGGGACAATGAGCAGTTCTTC. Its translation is CASKRTGDNEQFF.

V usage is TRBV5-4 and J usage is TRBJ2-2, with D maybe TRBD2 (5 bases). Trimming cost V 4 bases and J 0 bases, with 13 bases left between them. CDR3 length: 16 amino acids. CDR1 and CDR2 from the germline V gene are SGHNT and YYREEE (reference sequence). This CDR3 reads CASSPTRNANTGELFF. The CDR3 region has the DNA TGTGCCAGCAGCCCAACTAGGAACGCGAACACCGGGGAGCTGTTTTTT.

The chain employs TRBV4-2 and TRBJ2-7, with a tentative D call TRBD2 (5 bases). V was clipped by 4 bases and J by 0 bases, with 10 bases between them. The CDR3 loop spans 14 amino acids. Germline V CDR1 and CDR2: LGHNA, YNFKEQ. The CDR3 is CASSPETTSYEQYF. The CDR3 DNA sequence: TGTGCCAGCAGCCCAGAGACTACCTCCTACGAGCAGTACTTC.

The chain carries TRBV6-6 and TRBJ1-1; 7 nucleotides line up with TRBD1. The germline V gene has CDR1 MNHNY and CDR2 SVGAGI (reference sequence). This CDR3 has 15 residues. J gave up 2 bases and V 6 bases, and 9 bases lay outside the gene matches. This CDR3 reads CASSRQGVVNTEAFF. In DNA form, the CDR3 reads TGTGCCAGCAGCCGCCAGGGGGTAGTAAACACTGAAGCTTTCTTT.

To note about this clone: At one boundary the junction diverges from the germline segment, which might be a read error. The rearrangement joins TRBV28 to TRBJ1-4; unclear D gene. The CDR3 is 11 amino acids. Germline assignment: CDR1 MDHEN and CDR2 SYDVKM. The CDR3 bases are TGTGCCACCAGTTTCAAAGAAAAACTGTTTTTT. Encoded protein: CATSFKEKLFF. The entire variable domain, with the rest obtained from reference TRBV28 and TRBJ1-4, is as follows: DVKVTQSSRYLVKRTGEKVFLECVQDMDHENMFWYRQDPGLGLRLIYFSYDVKMKEKGDIPEGYSVSREKKERFSLILESASTNQTSMYLCATSFKEKLFFGSGTQLSVL.

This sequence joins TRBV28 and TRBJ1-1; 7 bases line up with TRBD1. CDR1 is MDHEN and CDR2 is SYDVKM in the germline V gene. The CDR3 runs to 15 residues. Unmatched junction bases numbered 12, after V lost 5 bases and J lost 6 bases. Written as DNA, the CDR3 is TGTGCCAGCAGTGCACGACAGGGTTGGTTGGCTGAAGCTTTCTTT. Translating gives CASSARQGWLAEAFF.

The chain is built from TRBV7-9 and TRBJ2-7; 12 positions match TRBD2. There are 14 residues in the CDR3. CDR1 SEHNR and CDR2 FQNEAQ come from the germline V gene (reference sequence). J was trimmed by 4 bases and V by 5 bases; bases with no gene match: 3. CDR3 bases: TGTGCCAGCAGCAGGACTAGCGGGGCTTACGAGCAGTACTTC. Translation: CASSRTSGAYEQYF.

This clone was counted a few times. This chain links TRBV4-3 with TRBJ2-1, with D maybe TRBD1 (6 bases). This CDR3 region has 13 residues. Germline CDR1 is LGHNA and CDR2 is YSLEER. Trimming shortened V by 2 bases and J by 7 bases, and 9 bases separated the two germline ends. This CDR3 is CASSQLGGNEQFF. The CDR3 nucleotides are TGCGCCAGCAGCCAACTAGGGGGTAATGAGCAGTTCTTC.

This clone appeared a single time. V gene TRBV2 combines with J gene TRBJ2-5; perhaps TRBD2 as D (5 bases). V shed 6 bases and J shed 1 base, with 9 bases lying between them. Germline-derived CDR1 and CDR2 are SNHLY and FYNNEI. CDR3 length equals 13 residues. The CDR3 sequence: CASSRGSQETQYF. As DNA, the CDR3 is TGTGCCAGCAGCCGAGGGTCCCAAGAGACCCAGTACTTC.

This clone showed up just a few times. The CDR3 DNA reads as TGTGCCAGCAGACTCCCTACGGGGGGCGGCTATGGCTACACCTTC. It yields the protein CASRLPTGGGYGYTF. This chain links TRBV6-6 with TRBJ1-2, with D possibly matching TRBD1 (6 bases). The CDR3 runs to 15 residues. V lost 6 bases to trimming and J lost 4 bases, with 18 bases between them. Germline V lookup: CDR1 MNHNY, CDR2 SVGAGI (reference sequence).